This entry lists 29 T cell receptor beta chains sequenced from one sample in a study of cytomegalovirus exposure and HLA in healthy donors. Researchers ran the PCR with 60 Vbeta and 13 Jbeta primers. Generated by immunoSEQ multiplex PCR, the TCRdb table keeps only in-frame clones and is missing some. This sample's table reports around 75,000 clones. Sample: PBMCs. The receptor source for this set is a man in his fifties in good health and CMV-seropositive.

The V and J genes are TRBV5-4 and TRBJ2-3; the match to TRBD1 covers 7 bases. The CDR3 has 14 amino acids. Per the germline V gene, CDR1 is SGHNT and CDR2 is YYREEE (reference sequence). V was pared by 4 bases and J by 6 bases, with 8 bases of the junction left unmatched. In nucleotides, the CDR3 is TGTGCCAGCAGCCTACTGGGACAGTTCGATACGCAGTATTTT. Its translation is CASSLLGQFDTQYF. Variable domain in full (rest from reference TRBV5-4 and TRBJ2-3): ETGVTQSPTHLIKTRGQQVTLRCSSQSGHNTVSWYQQALGQGPQFIFQYYREEENGRGNFPPRFSGLQFPNYSSELNVNALELDDSALYLCASSLLGQFDTQYFGPGTRLTVL.

The rearrangement joins TRBV4-1 to TRBJ2-3, with 9 bases matching TRBD2. The CDR3 runs 15 residues. CDR1 and CDR2 from the germline V gene are MGHRA and YSYEKL. The V segment lost 0 bases and the J segment 5 bases; nucleotides outside the gene matches: 3. CDR3 bases: TGCGCCAGCAGCCAAGAAGCGGGGGGAATAGATACGCAGTATTTT. This encodes CASSQEAGGIDTQYF.

The chain is built from TRBV6-5 and TRBJ1-2, with D unclear. The CDR3 contains 13 residues. The V end was cut by 3 bases, the J end by 2 bases, with 7 bases between. The V gene's germline CDR1 is MNHEY and CDR2 SVGAGI. CDR3 sequence reads: CASSYYGNYGYTF. The CDR3 region has the DNA TGTGCCAGCAGTTATTACGGGAACTATGGCTACACCTTC.

V usage is TRBV18 and J usage is TRBJ2-5, with no clear D. The last part of the DNA fits TRBJ2-7 better; the J call may be wrong. Germline CDR1 is KGHSH and CDR2 is LQKENI. The CDR3 runs to 14 residues. CDR3 DNA sequence: TGTGCCAGCTCACCGGGCTCTAGCTCCTACGAGCAGTACTTC. Protein product: CASSPGSSSYEQYF.

Remarks on this clone: The sample carries other DNA sequences with the same CDR3. V usage is TRBV19 and J usage is TRBJ1-1; 10 bases are shared with TRBD1. CDR1 and CDR2 from the germline V gene are LNHDA and SQIVND (reference sequence). The J segment lost 4 bases and the V segment lost 2 bases, leaving 13 bases of the junction unmatched. This CDR3 has 18 amino acids. CDR3 sequence reads: CASSILSGTGALTTEAFF. The CDR3 DNA is TGTGCCAGTAGTATATTATCCGGGACAGGGGCACTAACCACTGAAGCTTTCTTT.

The chain combines TRBV2 with TRBJ1-1; D perhaps matches TRBD1 (5 bases). Looked up from germline, CDR1 is SNHLY and CDR2 is FYNNEI. V lost 4 bases and J 3 bases, leaving 15 bases between the germline ends. The length of the CDR3 is 15 residues. The CDR3 DNA sequence: TGTGCCAGCAGTGGCGGAGGGGCCGGGGACACTGAAGCTTTCTTT. The encoded protein is CASSGGGAGDTEAFF.

This rearrangement joins TRBV19 to TRBJ1-1; tentative D call: TRBD1 (5 bases). From germline, CDR1 is LNHDA and CDR2 SQIVND (reference sequence). The CDR3 is 11 amino acids. Trimming took off 5 bases at V and 10 bases at J, with 11 bases between the two ends. CDR3: CASSFSTGAFF. DNA of the CDR3: TGTGCCAGTAGTTTTTCTACAGGAGCTTTCTTT.

This chain uses TRBV5-1 with TRBJ1-4, with TRBD1 identical over 7 bases. There are 14 residues in the CDR3. The germline CDR1 and CDR2 sequences are SGHRS and YFSETQ. The V gene end was trimmed by 4 bases and the J gene end by 5 bases; junction bases not matched to a gene: 5. The CDR3 protein is CASSRTGPNEKLFF. CDR3 DNA: TGCGCCAGCAGCCGGACAGGACCCAATGAAAAACTGTTTTTT.

The chain has TRBV28 and TRBJ1-1; possibly TRBD1 for D (5 bases). V was trimmed by 7 bases and J by 6 bases, leaving 27 bases between them. Looked up from germline, CDR1 is MDHEN and CDR2 is SYDVKM. This CDR3 is built from 17 residues. CDR3 sequence (DNA): TGTGCCAGCATGGCGGCAAGCCTTCGTCGTCAAGGGGCTGAAGCTTTCTTT. Protein sequence: CASMAASLRRQGAEAFF.

This sequence joins TRBV7-9 and TRBJ1-1; a possible D gene is TRBD1 (6 bases). The CDR3 loop spans 16 amino acids. V lost 4 bases and J 0 bases, leaving 15 bases between the germline ends. Germline assignment: CDR1 SEHNR and CDR2 FQNEAQ (reference sequence). For the CDR3, the DNA is TGTGCCAGCAGCTCCGTGGACAGATCCATGAACACTGAAGCTTTCTTT. The encoded protein is CASSSVDRSMNTEAFF.

The genes are TRBV7-8 and TRBJ2-5, with TRBD2 as a possible D gene (6 bases). The CDR3 is 13 amino acids. The V gene's germline CDR1 is SGHVS and CDR2 FQNEAQ. Trimming left V 2 bases short and J 3 bases short, with 7 bases between. The CDR3 spells CASSLRGKETQYF. The CDR3 nucleotides read TGTGCCAGCAGCTTACGGGGGAAAGAGACCCAGTACTTC.

This chain joins TRBV30 and TRBJ1-1; tentative D call: TRBD1 (5 bases). The length of the CDR3 is 15 residues. Trimming removed 2 bases from V and 7 bases from J, with 20 bases in between. Germline loops: CDR1 GTSNPN, CDR2 SVGIG (reference sequence). The DNA for the CDR3 is TGTGCCTGGAGTCCCCCTCAAGGGCTCGGGGGTGAAGCTTTCTTT. This codes for CAWSPPQGLGGEAFF.

The chain combines TRBV18 with TRBJ1-1; D is unclear. Germline V gene lookup returns CDR1 KGHSH and CDR2 LQKENI. Trimming shortened V by 3 bases and J by 5 bases, and 7 bases separated the two germline ends. The CDR3 totals 12 residues. CDR3: CASSPLRTEAFF. DNA of the CDR3: TGTGCCAGCTCACCGCTGCGGACTGAAGCTTTCTTT.

This chain joins TRBV14 and TRBJ1-2; 9 positions agree with TRBD1. With 4 bases clipped from V and 3 bases from J, the junction kept 12 bases outside the gene matches. The CDR3 contains 17 residues. CDR1 and CDR2 from the germline V gene are SGHDN and FVKESK. In nucleotides, the CDR3 is TGTGCCAGCAGCCCGTTATGGGACAGGGCGCTCGACTATGGCTACACCTTC. Translating it yields CASSPLWDRALDYGYTF.

The genes are TRBV14 and TRBJ2-7; 7 bases fit TRBD1. With V trimmed by 2 bases and J by 2 bases, 6 bases remained unmatched. Germline CDR1 and CDR2: SGHDN and FVKESK. The CDR3 is made up of 15 amino acids. The DNA for the CDR3 is TGTGCCAGCAGCCAAACAGGGGACCCCCCCTACGAGCAGTACGTC. Encoded protein: CASSQTGDPPYEQYV.

Remarks on this clone: Different DNA sequences within this sample yield the same CDR3. V usage is TRBV5-1 and J usage is TRBJ1-1, with D possibly TRBD1 on 6 matching bases. V was trimmed by 3 bases and J by 4 bases, leaving 16 bases between them. The CDR3 spans 15 residues. From germline, CDR1 is SGHRS and CDR2 YFSETQ. The CDR3 loop is CASSSDSRGGTEAFF. CDR3 coding DNA: TGCGCCAGCAGCTCGGACTCTCGAGGGGGCACTGAAGCTTTCTTT.

The chain uses TRBV7-9 and TRBJ1-1, with a tentative D call TRBD1 (5 bases). V lost 5 bases and J lost 1, with 14 bases in between. In germline, CDR1 is SEHNR, CDR2 FQNEAQ (reference sequence). The CDR3 has 15 amino acids. The CDR3 spells CASSRPGLRNTEAFF. As DNA, the CDR3 is TGTGCCAGCAGCCGACCAGGGTTGCGGAACACTGAAGCTTTCTTT.

The chain joins TRBV19 to TRBJ1-5; unclear D gene. Trimming shortened V by 1 base and J by 6 bases, and 10 bases separated the two germline ends. This CDR3 is built from 14 residues. Germline V CDR1 and CDR2: LNHDA, SQIVND (reference sequence). The CDR3 region is CASSIARGGQPQHF. The CDR3 nucleotides read TGTGCCAGTAGTATAGCCAGAGGAGGTCAGCCCCAGCATTTT.

The V gene is TRBV6-1, the J gene TRBJ2-7; 7 nucleotides align to TRBD1. The CDR3 has 14 residues. V shed 5 bases, J shed 7 bases, and the junction held 11 bases outside the gene matches. Germline CDR1 MNHNS, CDR2 SASEGT. CDR3 region: CASSIREQGYEQYF. CDR3 sequence (DNA): TGTGCCAGCAGTATACGAGAACAGGGGTATGAGCAGTACTTC.

The chain couples TRBV7-9 to TRBJ1-4; D ambiguous. The CDR3 spans 14 residues. The germline gives CDR1 SEHNR, CDR2 FQNEAQ (reference sequence). V was shortened by 5 bases and J by 4 bases, with 11 bases between the two germline ends. The CDR3 bases are TGTGCCAGCAGCCCCGGGCGGGTTAATGAAAAACTGTTTTTT. This translates into CASSPGRVNEKLFF. The full variable domain, with the rest looked up from reference TRBV7-9 and TRBJ1-4, is DTGVSQNPRHKITKRGQNVTFRCDPISEHNRLYWYRQTLGQGPEFLTYFQNEAQLEKSRLLSDRFSAERPKGSFSTLEIQRTEQGDSAMYLCASSPGRVNEKLFFGSGTQLSVL.

The V gene is TRBV7-8, the J gene TRBJ1-2; possible D gene TRBD1, 6 bases. V was cut by 0 bases and J by 4 bases, with 15 bases left in between. CDR1 and CDR2 (germline): SGHVS, FQNEAQ. The CDR3 runs 16 residues. The CDR3 coding sequence is TGTGCCAGCAGCTTAGCTGGGGCCAGGGGCGGCTATGGCTACACCTTC. Encoded protein: CASSLAGARGGYGYTF.

CDR3 residues: CASSEDNSLYNEQFF. The CDR3 coding sequence is TGTGCCAGCAGTGAAGATAATTCCCTCTACAATGAGCAGTTCTTC. The chain carries TRBV6-1 and TRBJ2-1; no clear D. V was cut by 1 base and J by 3 bases, with 10 bases left in between. From germline, CDR1 is MNHNS and CDR2 SASEGT. This CDR3 is built from 15 residues.

The chain combines TRBV2 with TRBJ1-5; D ambiguous. Germline V gene sequence: CDR1 SNHLY, CDR2 FYNNEI. V was shortened by 4 bases and J by 3 bases, with 7 bases between the two germline ends. CDR3 size: 13 residues. CDR3 in DNA: TGTGCCAGCAGTGGAGGGTTCAATCAGCCCCAGCATTTT. This gives the protein CASSGGFNQPQHF.

About this clone: At the DNA level, this CDR3 is encoded by other sequences in the same sample as well. In nucleotides, the CDR3 is TGTGCTCCAAGGAAGTTGGAGGGTCTAGCGGTTAGCACAGATACGCAGTATTTT. Translated, it gives CAPRKLEGLAVSTDTQYF. This sequence joins TRBV19 and TRBJ2-3, with TRBD2 matching 7 bases. This CDR3 region has 18 residues. Germline values: CDR1 LNHDA, CDR2 SQIVND (reference sequence).

The chain links TRBV5-1 to TRBJ2-2; 7 bases fit TRBD1. The CDR3 extends over 16 amino acids. Germline values: CDR1 SGHRS, CDR2 YFSETQ. The trim removed 3 bases at V and 1 base at J, leaving 6 bases unmatched. The CDR3 nucleotides are TGCGCCAGCAGCTCTGAACAGGGGATGAACACCGGGGAGCTGTTTTTT. Translated, it gives CASSSEQGMNTGELFF.

The gene calls are TRBV5-1 and TRBJ1-1; 7 nucleotides agree with TRBD1. The CDR3 extends over 15 amino acids. The germline V gene has CDR1 SGHRS and CDR2 YFSETQ. The ends lost 3 bases at V and 4 bases at J; junction bases unmatched: 9. DNA of the CDR3: TGCGCCAGCAGCTCGACGACAGGGATGATCACTGAAGCTTTCTTT. Translated, it gives CASSSTTGMITEAFF.

The genes are TRBV6-5 and TRBJ1-2; TRBD1 aligns across 8 bases. Germline V gives CDR1 MNHEY, CDR2 SVGAGI. With 0 bases clipped from V and 5 bases from J, the junction kept 5 bases outside the gene matches. This CDR3 has 15 residues. DNA for the CDR3: TGTGCCAGCAGTTACTCCGGCAGGGGGCTTTATGGCTACACCTTC. Its translation is CASSYSGRGLYGYTF.

Concerning this clone itself: Mismatch with germline at one junction end may stem from a read error. The rearrangement links TRBV27 to TRBJ1-1; TRBD1 agrees at 8 bases. CDR1 and CDR2 from the germline V gene are MNHEY and SMNVEV (reference sequence). The CDR3 extends over 15 amino acids. DNA of the CDR3: TGTGCCAGCAGTCCCCGACAGGGGCTGAAGACTGAAGCTTTCTTT. This encodes CASSPRQGLKTEAFF.

The chain joins TRBV19 to TRBJ1-5; D is unresolved. This CDR3 is built from 13 residues. V was clipped by 3 bases and J by 7 bases, with 10 bases between them. Germline V gene sequence: CDR1 LNHDA, CDR2 SQIVND (reference sequence). The CDR3 here is CASSIEGDQPQHF. The CDR3 nucleotides read TGTGCCAGTAGTATCGAGGGAGACCAGCCCCAGCATTTT.